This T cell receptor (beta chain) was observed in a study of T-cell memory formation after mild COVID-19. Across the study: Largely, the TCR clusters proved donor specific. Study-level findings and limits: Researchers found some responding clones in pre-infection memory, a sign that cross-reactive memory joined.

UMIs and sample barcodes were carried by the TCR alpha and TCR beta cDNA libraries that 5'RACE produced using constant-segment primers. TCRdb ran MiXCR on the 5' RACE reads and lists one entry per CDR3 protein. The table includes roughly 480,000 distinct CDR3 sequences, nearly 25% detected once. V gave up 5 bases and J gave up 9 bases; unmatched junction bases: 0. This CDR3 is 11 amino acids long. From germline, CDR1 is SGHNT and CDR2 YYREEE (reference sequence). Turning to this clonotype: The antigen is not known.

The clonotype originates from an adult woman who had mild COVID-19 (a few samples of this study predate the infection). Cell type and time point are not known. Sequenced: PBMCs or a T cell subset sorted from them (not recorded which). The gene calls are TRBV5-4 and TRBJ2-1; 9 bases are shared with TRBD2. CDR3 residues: CASRREGEQFF. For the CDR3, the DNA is TGTGCCAGCAGGCGGGAGGGTGAGCAGTTCTTC. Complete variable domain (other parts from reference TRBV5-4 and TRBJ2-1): ETGVTQSPTHLIKTRGQQVTLRCSSQSGHNTVSWYQQALGQGPQFIFQYYREEENGRGNFPPRFSGLQFPNYSSELNVNALELDDSALYLCASRREGEQFFGPGTRLTVL.